The present T cell receptor beta chain was sequenced within a study of T cells in women clearing cervical HPV infection. The overall study: Controls were women whose single incident HPV16 infection cleared within 12 months without precancer or cancer. HLA type stays a possible confounder, typing being limited. Regarding the study as a whole: Combining TCR richness with V gene abundances gave around 0.83 AUC. CIN3+ cases had significantly higher TCR repertoire richness than controls, but evenness did not differ.

As for this clone: Its antigen is not known. The CDR3 end is not reached by the read, which stops 3 residues before it; the germline J gene fills it in.

Produced via immunoSEQ multiplex PCR; TCRdb's table is partial and in-frame only. This repertoire includes tens of thousands of clones. The CDR3 has 12 residues. V gave up 2 bases and J gave up 7 bases, with 8 bases separating them. Per the germline V gene, CDR1 is GTSNPN and CDR2 is SVGIG (reference sequence). The chain couples TRBV30 to TRBJ1-4; D possibly corresponds to TRBD1 (6 bases). Sequences were obtained from blood buffy coat. The clonotype was recovered from a woman aged 18 to 69 with a cervical HPV16 infection that either progressed to CIN3+ or cleared (not recorded which). The CDR3 region is CAWSKGVEKLFF. Incomplete CDR3 DNA: TGTGCCTGGAGTAAGGGGGTTGAAAAA.